This TCR beta chain was retrieved from a study of shared clonotypes between healthy human individuals. Study background: Three men and a couple of women, aged 18 to 49, were donors.

CDR3 length: 14 amino acids. Germline values: CDR1 SNHLY, CDR2 FYNNEI. V dropped 6 bases and J dropped 2 bases, with 14 bases sitting between them. Sequencing was performed with immunoSEQ multiplex PCR; in TCRdb, only in-frame clones are kept and a portion is missing. The sample gives 600,000 to 750,000 clones, about three quarters of which show up once; less than 2% is in the top ten. General observations from the study: Sorted-subset sequencing, rarefaction showed, was incomplete despite large depth. The four-donor shared clonotypes exceeded non-shared clonotypes in generation probability, with non-shared ones scoring lower. Owing to a small donor count, the genetic and exposure-history diversity represented was limited.

With respect to this clone: Its antigen is unknown.

The source is a woman aged 30 to 39 in good health. The sample was memory CD4+ T cells sorted from blood. The subset here: CD45RA-negative fraction. The rearrangement joins TRBV2 to TRBJ2-7, with D unresolved. Here the CDR3 DNA reads TGTGCCAGCAGCCCCGACTCCTTCCCCTACGAGCAGTACTTC. It specifies CASSPDSFPYEQYF.